The clone carrying this T cell receptor beta chain was counted between two and nine times. After removal of 3 bases from V and 2 bases from J, the junction contained 2 bases not matched to a gene. In germline, CDR1 is SGHNT, CDR2 YYREEE (reference sequence). The CDR3 is made up of 15 amino acids. The data are from a study of T-cell memory formation after mild COVID-19. In the study overall: Across donors, TCR clusters were largely donor specific.

Each CDR3 protein gets one entry after TCRdb re-called the 5' RACE reads with MiXCR. The profile shows 150,000 to 200,000 distinct CDR3 sequences, roughly 15% of them singletons. The chain employs TRBV5-4 and TRBJ2-1; 10 bases fit TRBD1. Input material: PBMCs or a T cell subset sorted from them (not recorded which). The source is an adult woman who had mild COVID-19 (a few samples of this study predate the infection). Cell type and time point are not known. DNA of the CDR3: TGTGCCAGCAGCTCGGGACAGGGGCCCTACAATGAGCAGTTCTTC. This gives the protein CASSSGQGPYNEQFF.